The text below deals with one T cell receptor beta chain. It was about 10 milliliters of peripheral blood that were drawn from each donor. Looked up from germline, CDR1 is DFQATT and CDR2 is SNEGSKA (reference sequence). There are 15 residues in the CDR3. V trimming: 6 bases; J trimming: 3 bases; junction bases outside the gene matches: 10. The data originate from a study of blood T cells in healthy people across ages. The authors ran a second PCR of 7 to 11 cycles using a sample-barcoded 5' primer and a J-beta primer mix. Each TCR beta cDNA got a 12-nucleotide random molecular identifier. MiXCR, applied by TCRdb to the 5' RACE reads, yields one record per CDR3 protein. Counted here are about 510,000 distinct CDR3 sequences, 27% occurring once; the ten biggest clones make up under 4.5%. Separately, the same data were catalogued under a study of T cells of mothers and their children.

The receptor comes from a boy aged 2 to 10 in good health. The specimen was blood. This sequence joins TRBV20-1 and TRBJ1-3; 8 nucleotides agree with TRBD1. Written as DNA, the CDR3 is TGCAGTGCGGAAACTGGACAGGGTTATGGAAACACCATATATTTT. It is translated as CSAETGQGYGNTIYF.